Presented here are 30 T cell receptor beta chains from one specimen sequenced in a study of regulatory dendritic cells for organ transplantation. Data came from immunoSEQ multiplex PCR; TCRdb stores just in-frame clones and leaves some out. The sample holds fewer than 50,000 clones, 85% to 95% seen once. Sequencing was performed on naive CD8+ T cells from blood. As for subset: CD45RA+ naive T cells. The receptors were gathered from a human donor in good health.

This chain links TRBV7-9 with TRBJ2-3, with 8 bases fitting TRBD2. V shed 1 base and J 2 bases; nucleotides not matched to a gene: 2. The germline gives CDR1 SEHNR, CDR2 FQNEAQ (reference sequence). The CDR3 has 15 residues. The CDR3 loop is CASSLGGGYTDTQYF. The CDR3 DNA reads TGTGCCAGCAGCTTAGGCGGGGGGTACACAGATACGCAGTATTTT. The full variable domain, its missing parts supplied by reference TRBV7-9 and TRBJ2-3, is DTGVSQNPRHKITKRGQNVTFRCDPISEHNRLYWYRQTLGQGPEFLTYFQNEAQLEKSRLLSDRFSAERPKGSFSTLEIQRTEQGDSAMYLCASSLGGGYTDTQYFGPGTRLTVL.

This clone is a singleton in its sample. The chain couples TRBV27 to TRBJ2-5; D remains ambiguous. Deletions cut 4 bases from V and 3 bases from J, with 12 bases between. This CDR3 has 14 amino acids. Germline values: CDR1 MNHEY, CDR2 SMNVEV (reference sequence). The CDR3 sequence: CASSSDSVKETQYF. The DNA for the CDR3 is TGTGCCAGCAGTTCTGATTCCGTCAAAGAGACCCAGTACTTC.

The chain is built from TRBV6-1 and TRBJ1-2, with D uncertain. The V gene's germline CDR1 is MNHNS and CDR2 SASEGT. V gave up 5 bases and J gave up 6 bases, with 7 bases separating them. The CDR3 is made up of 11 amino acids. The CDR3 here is CASSLGDGYTF. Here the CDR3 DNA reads TGTGCCAGCAGTCTTGGGGATGGCTACACCTTC.

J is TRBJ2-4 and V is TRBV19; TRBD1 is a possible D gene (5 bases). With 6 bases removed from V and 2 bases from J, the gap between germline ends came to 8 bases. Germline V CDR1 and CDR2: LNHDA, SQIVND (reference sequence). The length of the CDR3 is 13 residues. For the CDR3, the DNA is TGTGCCAGTAGAAGGGGTTCCAAAAACATTCAGTACTTC. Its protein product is CASRRGSKNIQYF.

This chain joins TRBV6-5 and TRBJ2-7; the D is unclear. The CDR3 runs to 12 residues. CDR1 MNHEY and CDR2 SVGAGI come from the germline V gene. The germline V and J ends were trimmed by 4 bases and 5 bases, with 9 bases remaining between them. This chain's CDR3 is CASSWLADEQYF. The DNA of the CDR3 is TGTGCCAGCAGTTGGTTGGCAGACGAGCAGTACTTC.

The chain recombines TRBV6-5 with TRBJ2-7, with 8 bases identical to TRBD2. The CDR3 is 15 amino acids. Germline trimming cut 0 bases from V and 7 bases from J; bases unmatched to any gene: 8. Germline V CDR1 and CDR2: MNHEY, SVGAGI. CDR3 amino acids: CASSYSAGSGGEQYF. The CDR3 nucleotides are TGTGCCAGCAGTTACTCGGCAGGCAGCGGGGGTGAGCAGTACTTC.

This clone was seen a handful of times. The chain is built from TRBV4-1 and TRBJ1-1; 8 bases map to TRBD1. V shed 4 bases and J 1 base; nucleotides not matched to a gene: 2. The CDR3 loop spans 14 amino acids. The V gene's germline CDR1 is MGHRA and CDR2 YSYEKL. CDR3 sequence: CASSLGTGNTEAFF. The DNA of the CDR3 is TGCGCCAGCAGCCTCGGGACAGGGAACACTGAAGCTTTCTTT.

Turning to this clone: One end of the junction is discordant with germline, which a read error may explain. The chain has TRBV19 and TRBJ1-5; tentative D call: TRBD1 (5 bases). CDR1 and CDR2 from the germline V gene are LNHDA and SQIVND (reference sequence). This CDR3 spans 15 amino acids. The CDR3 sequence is CASSIVVGGNQPQHF. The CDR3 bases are TGTGCCAGTAGCATAGTTGTAGGGGGCAATCAGCCCCAGCATTTT.

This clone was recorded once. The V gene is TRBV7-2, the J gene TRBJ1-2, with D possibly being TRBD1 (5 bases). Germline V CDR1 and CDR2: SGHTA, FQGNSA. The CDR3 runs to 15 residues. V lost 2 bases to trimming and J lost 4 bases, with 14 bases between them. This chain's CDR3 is CASSLMAPGGYGYTF. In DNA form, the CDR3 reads TGTGCCAGCAGCTTAATGGCCCCGGGGGGCTATGGCTACACCTTC.

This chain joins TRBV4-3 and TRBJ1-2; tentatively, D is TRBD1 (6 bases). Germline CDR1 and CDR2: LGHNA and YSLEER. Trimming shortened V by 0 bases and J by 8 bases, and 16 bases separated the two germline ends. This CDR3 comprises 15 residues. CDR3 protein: CASSQEGSGAYGYTF. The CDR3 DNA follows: TGCGCCAGCAGCCAAGAAGGATCAGGGGCTTACGGCTACACCTTC.

This CDR3 reads CASSLIKLARPAEPQHF. CDR3 sequence (DNA): TGTGCCAGCAGCTTAATCAAGTTAGCCAGGCCGGCGGAGCCCCAGCATTTT. The chain recombines TRBV11-3 with TRBJ1-5; D call uncertain. The CDR3 spans 17 residues. V lost 2 bases and J lost 8, with 22 bases in between. The germline V gene has CDR1 SGHNT and CDR2 YENEEA.

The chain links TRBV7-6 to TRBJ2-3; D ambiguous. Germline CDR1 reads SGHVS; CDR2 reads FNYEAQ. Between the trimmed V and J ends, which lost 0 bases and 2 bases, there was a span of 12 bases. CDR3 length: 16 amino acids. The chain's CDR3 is CASSLASAGPTDTQYF. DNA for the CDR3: TGTGCCAGCAGCTTAGCCTCGGCAGGCCCCACAGATACGCAGTATTTT.

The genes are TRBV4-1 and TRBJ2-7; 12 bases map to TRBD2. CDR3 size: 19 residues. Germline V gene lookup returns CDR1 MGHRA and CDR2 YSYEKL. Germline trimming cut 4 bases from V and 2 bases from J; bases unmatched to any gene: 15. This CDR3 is CASSPLRDSRLAGAYEQYF. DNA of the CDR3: TGCGCCAGCAGCCCACTCCGGGACTCAAGACTAGCGGGGGCCTACGAGCAGTACTTC.

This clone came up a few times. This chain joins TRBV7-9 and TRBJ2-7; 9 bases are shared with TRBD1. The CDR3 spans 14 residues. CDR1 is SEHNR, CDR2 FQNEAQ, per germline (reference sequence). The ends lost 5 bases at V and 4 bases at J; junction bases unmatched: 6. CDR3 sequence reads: CASSPWDRAYEQYF. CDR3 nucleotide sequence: TGTGCCAGCAGCCCCTGGGACAGGGCTTACGAGCAGTACTTC.

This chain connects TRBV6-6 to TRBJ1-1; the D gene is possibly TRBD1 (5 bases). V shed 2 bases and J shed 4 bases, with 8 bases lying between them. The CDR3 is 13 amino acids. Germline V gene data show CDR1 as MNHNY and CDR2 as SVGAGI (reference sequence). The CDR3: CASSYGRGTEAFF. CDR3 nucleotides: TGTGCCAGCAGTTACGGGAGGGGCACTGAAGCTTTCTTT.

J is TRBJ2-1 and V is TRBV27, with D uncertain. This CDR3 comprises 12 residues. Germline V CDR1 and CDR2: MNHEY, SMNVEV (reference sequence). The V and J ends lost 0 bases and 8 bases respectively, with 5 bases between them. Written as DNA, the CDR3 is TGTGCCAGCAGTTTATCCCGGGATGAGCAGTTCTTC. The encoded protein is CASSLSRDEQFF.

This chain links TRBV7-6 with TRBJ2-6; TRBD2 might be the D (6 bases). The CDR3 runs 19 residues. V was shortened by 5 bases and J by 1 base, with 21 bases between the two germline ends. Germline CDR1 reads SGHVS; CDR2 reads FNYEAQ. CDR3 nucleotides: TGTGCCAGCAGCGCGGGGCCGGGCAGGGCAGGATCTGGGGCCAACGTCCTGACTTTC. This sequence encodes CASSAGPGRAGSGANVLTF.

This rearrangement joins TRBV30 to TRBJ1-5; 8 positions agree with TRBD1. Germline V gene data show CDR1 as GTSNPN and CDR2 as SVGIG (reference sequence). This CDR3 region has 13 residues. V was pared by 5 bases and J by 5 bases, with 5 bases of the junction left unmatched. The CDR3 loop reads CAWEGQDDQPQHF. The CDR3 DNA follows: TGTGCCTGGGAGGGACAGGATGATCAGCCCCAGCATTTT.

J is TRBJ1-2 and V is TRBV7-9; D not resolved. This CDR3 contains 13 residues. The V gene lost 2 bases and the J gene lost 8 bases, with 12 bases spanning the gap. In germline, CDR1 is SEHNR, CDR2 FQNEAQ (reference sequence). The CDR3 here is CASSLPPLDGYTF. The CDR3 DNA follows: TGTGCCAGCAGCTTACCCCCCTTGGACGGCTACACCTTC. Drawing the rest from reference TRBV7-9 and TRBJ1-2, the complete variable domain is DTGVSQNPRHKITKRGQNVTFRCDPISEHNRLYWYRQTLGQGPEFLTYFQNEAQLEKSRLLSDRFSAERPKGSFSTLEIQRTEQGDSAMYLCASSLPPLDGYTFGSGTRLTVV.

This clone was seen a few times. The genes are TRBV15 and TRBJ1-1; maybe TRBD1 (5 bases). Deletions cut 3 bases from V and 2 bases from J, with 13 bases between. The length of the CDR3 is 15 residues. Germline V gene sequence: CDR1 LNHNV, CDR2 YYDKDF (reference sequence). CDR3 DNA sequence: TGTGCCACCAGCAGCAGACGGGGGAGCAACACTGAAGCTTTCTTT. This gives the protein CATSSRRGSNTEAFF.

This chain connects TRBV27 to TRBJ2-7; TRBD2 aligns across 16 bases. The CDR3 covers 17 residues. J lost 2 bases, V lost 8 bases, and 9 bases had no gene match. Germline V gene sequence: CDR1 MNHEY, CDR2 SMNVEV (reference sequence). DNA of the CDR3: TGTGCCAGCGGCGGGACTAGCGGGAGGGCCATACCCTACGAGCAGTACTTC. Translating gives CASGGTSGRAIPYEQYF.

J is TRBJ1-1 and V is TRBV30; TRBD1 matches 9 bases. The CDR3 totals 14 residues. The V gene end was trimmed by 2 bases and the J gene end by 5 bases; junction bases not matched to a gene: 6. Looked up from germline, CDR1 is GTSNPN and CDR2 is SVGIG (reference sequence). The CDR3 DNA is TGTGCCTGGAGTACTGGACAGGGGACGACTGAAGCTTTCTTT. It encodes CAWSTGQGTTEAFF.

As DNA, the CDR3 is TGTGCCAGCAGCTTAACGGCGAGCCAAGAGACCCAGTACTTC. Translating gives CASSLTASQETQYF. The chain uses TRBV7-3 and TRBJ2-5; D gene unclear. Germline-derived CDR1 and CDR2 are SGHTA and FQGTGA. This CDR3 is built from 14 residues. V lost 0 bases to trimming and J lost 1 base, with 6 bases between them. The full variable domain, with the rest looked up from reference TRBV7-3 and TRBJ2-5, is GAGVSQTPSNKVTEKGKYVELRCDPISGHTALYWYRQSLGQGPEFLIYFQGTGAADDSGLPNDRFFAVRPEGSVSTLKIQRTERGDSAVYLCASSLTASQETQYFGPGTRLLVL.

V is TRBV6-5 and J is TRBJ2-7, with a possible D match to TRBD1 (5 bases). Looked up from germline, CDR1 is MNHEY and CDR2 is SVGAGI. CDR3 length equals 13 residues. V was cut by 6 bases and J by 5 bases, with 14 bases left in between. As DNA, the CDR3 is TGTGCCAGCAGCCCAGTTGACAGACACGAGCAGTACTTC. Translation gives CASSPVDRHEQYF.

CDR3 nucleotide sequence: TGTGCCAGCAGCTTAAGGTACCCGGGAGATGAGCAGTTCTTC. Residues: CASSLRYPGDEQFF. V gene TRBV7-8 combines with J gene TRBJ2-1; a weak D match, TRBD2 (6 bases). Trimming left V 2 bases short and J 8 bases short, with 13 bases between. CDR3 length: 14 residues. Germline V gives CDR1 SGHVS, CDR2 FQNEAQ.

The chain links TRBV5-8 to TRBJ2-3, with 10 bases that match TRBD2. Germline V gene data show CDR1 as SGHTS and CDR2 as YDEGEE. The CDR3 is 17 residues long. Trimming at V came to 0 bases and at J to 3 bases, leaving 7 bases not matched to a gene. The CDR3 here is CASSLGSGTSVTDTQYF. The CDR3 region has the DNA TGTGCCAGCAGCTTGGGTTCCGGGACTAGCGTAACAGATACGCAGTATTTT. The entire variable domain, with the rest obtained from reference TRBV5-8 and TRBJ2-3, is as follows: EAGVTQSPTHLIKTRGQQATLRCSPISGHTSVYWYQQALGLGLQFLLWYDEGEERNRGNFPPRFSGRQFPNYSSELNVNALELEDSALYLCASSLGSGTSVTDTQYFGPGTRLTVL.

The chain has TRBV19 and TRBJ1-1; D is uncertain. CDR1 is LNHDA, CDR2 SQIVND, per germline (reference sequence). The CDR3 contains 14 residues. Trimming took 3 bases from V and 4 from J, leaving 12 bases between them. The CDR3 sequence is CASSISASATEAFF. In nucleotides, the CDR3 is TGTGCCAGTAGTATCTCCGCTTCCGCCACTGAAGCTTTCTTT.

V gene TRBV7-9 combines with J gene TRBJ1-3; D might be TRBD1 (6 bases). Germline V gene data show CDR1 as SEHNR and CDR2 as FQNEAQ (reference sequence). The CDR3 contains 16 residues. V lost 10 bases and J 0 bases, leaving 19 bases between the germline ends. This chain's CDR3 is CATRGGTLDSGNTIYF. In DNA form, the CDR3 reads TGTGCCACCCGGGGTGGGACACTAGACTCTGGAAACACCATATATTTT.

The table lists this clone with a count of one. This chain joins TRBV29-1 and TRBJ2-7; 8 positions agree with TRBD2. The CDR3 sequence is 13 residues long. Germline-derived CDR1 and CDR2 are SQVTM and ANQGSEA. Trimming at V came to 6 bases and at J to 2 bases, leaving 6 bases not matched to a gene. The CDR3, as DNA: TGCAGCGTCGCCTCGGGACTAGCCTACGAGCAGTACTTC. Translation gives CSVASGLAYEQYF.

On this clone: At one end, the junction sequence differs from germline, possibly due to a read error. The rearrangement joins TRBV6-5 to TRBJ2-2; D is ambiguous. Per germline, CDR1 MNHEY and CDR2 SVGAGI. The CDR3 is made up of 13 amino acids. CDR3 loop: CAGSSAYTGELFF. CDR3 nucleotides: TGTGCCGGCAGTTCAGCGTACACCGGGGAGCTGTTTTTT.